Presented here are 24 T cell receptor beta chains from one specimen sequenced in a study of vaccination and CD4 T cells after COVID-19. What these receptors recognize is not known. Treatment in this sample: roughly ten-day PBMC culture with coronavirus spike peptide pools or control peptides (ViraFEST assay). Cultured CD4+ T-cell DNA underwent Oncomine TCR Beta short-read sequencing. TCRdb itself ran the PCR reads through MiXCR, one entry per CDR3 protein. The sample has approximately 5,000 distinct CDR3 sequences; approximately 24% are singletons. The input for sequencing was CD4+ T cells from blood, cultured in vitro, taken after SARS-CoV-2 vaccination. These receptors were obtained from a human donor who had recovered from COVID-19.

This clonotype was detected only a few times. The chain couples TRBV28 to TRBJ2-2, with TRBD2 matching 7 bases. The CDR3 spans 13 residues. Germline-derived CDR1 and CDR2 are MDHEN and SYDVKM. Trimming removed 6 bases from V and 7 bases from J; junction bases left unmatched: 5. The CDR3: CASRPGGGGELFF. In nucleotides, the CDR3 is TGTGCCAGCAGGCCGGGAGGCGGCGGGGAGCTGTTTTTT.

This rearrangement joins TRBV5-1 to TRBJ2-7, with 9 bases fitting TRBD1. Trimming took 0 bases from V and 3 from J; bases not matched to a gene: 4. The length of the CDR3 is 15 residues. Germline V gene data show CDR1 as SGHRS and CDR2 as YFSETQ. The CDR3 sequence: CASSLAGTGNYEQYF. CDR3 coding DNA: TGCGCCAGCAGCTTGGCCGGGACAGGGAACTACGAGCAGTACTTC.

This clonotype rates as medium-sized. CDR3 DNA: TGCAGTGCCCCACCCCACAGGGGGAGGACAGATACGCAGTATTTT. It specifies CSAPPHRGRTDTQYF. The chain joins TRBV20-1 to TRBJ2-3; 8 bases are shared with TRBD1. V was clipped by 6 bases and J by 3 bases; unmatched bases: 11. The germline gives CDR1 DFQATT, CDR2 SNEGSKA (reference sequence). This CDR3 region has 15 residues.

This chain joins TRBV20-1 and TRBJ2-7, with D perhaps TRBD2 (5 bases). Germline V lookup: CDR1 DFQATT, CDR2 SNEGSKA (reference sequence). The CDR3 has 13 residues. Between the trimmed V and J ends, which lost 0 bases and 4 bases, there was a span of 10 bases. CDR3 nucleotides: TGCAGTGCTAGAGATCTACTAGAATACGAGCAGTACTTC. It yields the protein CSARDLLEYEQYF.

The chain is built from TRBV20-1 and TRBJ2-1; TRBD2 matches at 8 bases. Germline V gene data show CDR1 as DFQATT and CDR2 as SNEGSKA (reference sequence). Unmatched junction bases numbered 8, after V lost 3 bases and J lost 4 bases. This CDR3 is 15 amino acids long. This CDR3 reads CSASDGTRRYNEQFF. The CDR3 bases are TGCAGTGCTAGCGACGGGACTAGGCGGTACAATGAGCAGTTCTTC.

V is TRBV6-7 and J is TRBJ2-1, with TRBD1 as a possible D gene (5 bases). TRBV6-7 is sorted into the ORF group, with uncertain function. The CDR3 loop spans 12 amino acids. Deletions cut 9 bases from V and 6 bases from J, with 12 bases between. DNA of the CDR3: TGTGCCAGTCAGGGCAGGGCCAATGAGCAGTTCTTC. Translation: CASQGRANEQFF.

This clonotype was seen more than once but under ten times. The V and J genes are TRBV28 and TRBJ1-2; D gene ambiguous. The CDR3 covers 11 residues. Germline values: CDR1 MDHEN, CDR2 SYDVKM. The ends were cut back, 4 bases at V and 4 bases at J, with 4 bases in the middle. The DNA for the CDR3 is TGTGCCAGCAGTTACGTCTATGGCTACACCTTC. This translates into CASSYVYGYTF.

This clonotype came up a few times. The rearrangement joins TRBV20-1 to TRBJ2-7; D is unclear. Germline V gene data show CDR1 as DFQATT and CDR2 as SNEGSKA (reference sequence). Trimming pared 6 bases from V and 6 bases from J, leaving 24 bases between. The length of the CDR3 is 15 residues. The CDR3 DNA reads TGCAGTGCCAAAGGTAGGAACAGAGGAACCGGCGAGCAGTACTTC. Amino acids: CSAKGRNRGTGEQYF.

About this clonotype: An end of the junction differs from the germline gene, which may be a read error. The chain recombines TRBV24-1 with TRBJ1-5, with D unresolved. Germline lookup yields CDR1 KGHDR and CDR2 SFDVKD. This CDR3 spans 14 amino acids. The CDR3 here is CATGDDDSNQPQHF. The CDR3 DNA reads as TGTGCCACCGGTGACGACGATAGCAATCAGCCCCAGCATTTT.

Of note for this clonotype: A junction boundary mismatches the germline segment, possibly from a read error. The CDR3 reads CASSSNTYNEQFF. The CDR3 coding sequence is TGTGCCAGCAGTTCCAACACCTATAATGAGCAGTTCTTC. The J gene is TRBJ2-1, the V gene TRBV6-5; no clear D gene. The CDR3 loop spans 13 amino acids. Germline assignment: CDR1 MNHEY and CDR2 SVGAGI.

By share, this clonotype ranks as medium-sized. This rearrangement joins TRBV7-8 to TRBJ1-2; TRBD1 aligns across 10 bases. Germline CDR1 reads SGHVS; CDR2 reads FQNEAQ. After removal of 5 bases from V and 4 bases from J, the junction contained 4 bases not matched to a gene. This CDR3 is 14 amino acids long. The CDR3 DNA follows: TGTGCCAGCAGCCCAGGGGACAGGGGCTATGGCTACACCTTC. Translation gives CASSPGDRGYGYTF.

The J gene is TRBJ2-1, the V gene TRBV20-1; the match to TRBD2 covers 7 bases. V gave up 2 bases and J gave up 1 base; unmatched junction bases: 17. The CDR3 sequence is 19 residues long. Germline V gene sequence: CDR1 DFQATT, CDR2 SNEGSKA (reference sequence). CDR3 coding DNA: TGCAGTGCTAGACCCACGGGCGGGAGTCTACGTCTTTCCTACAATGAGCAGTTCTTC. Amino acid sequence: CSARPTGGSLRLSYNEQFF.

The chain is built from TRBV6-5 and TRBJ2-3; D is possibly TRBD1 (6 bases). V was trimmed by 4 bases and J by 2 bases, leaving 13 bases between them. Germline loops: CDR1 MNHEY, CDR2 SVGAGI. The CDR3 contains 15 residues. The CDR3 sequence is CASSSGQTFTDTQYF. The CDR3, as DNA: TGTGCCAGCAGTTCCGGACAGACTTTCACAGATACGCAGTATTTT.

This clonotype was counted between two and nine times. The chain joins TRBV19 to TRBJ2-7; TRBD1 matches 9 bases. J lost 3 bases, V lost 0 bases, and 6 bases had no gene match. The germline CDR1 and CDR2 sequences are LNHDA and SQIVND (reference sequence). This CDR3 has 16 amino acids. Written as DNA, the CDR3 is TGTGCCAGTAGTATAGATGGGACAGGGCCAATCTACGAGCAGTACTTC. Its protein is CASSIDGTGPIYEQYF.

The V call is TRBV6-4, the J call TRBJ2-1; the match to TRBD2 covers 8 bases. This CDR3 spans 15 amino acids. With V trimmed by 0 bases and J by 7 bases, 5 bases remained unmatched. The germline V gene encodes CDR1 MRHNA and CDR2 SNTAGT. The CDR3 nucleotides are TGTGCCAGCAGTGACTCGGGACTAGGAGGGAATGAGCAGTTCTTC. Translating gives CASSDSGLGGNEQFF.

By its share, this clonotype is medium-sized. The V and J genes are TRBV20-1 and TRBJ2-1, with 11 bases lining up with TRBD2. The length of the CDR3 is 14 residues. J lost 7 bases, V lost 1 base, and 3 bases had no gene match. Germline CDR1 DFQATT, CDR2 SNEGSKA (reference sequence). CDR3 nucleotide sequence: TGCAGTGCTAGAGGCGCTAGCGGGAGGAATGAGCAGTTCTTC. Translated: CSARGASGRNEQFF.

The chain joins TRBV18 to TRBJ2-7, with TRBD1 matching 7 bases. Germline loops: CDR1 KGHSH, CDR2 LQKENI. Trimming took 0 bases from V and 6 from J; bases not matched to a gene: 5. CDR3 size: 14 residues. CDR3 sequence reads: CASSPPPTGREQYF. The CDR3 DNA sequence: TGTGCCAGCTCACCACCCCCGACAGGGCGCGAGCAGTACTTC.

The CDR3 DNA follows: TGTGCCAGCAGCCAAGCGGAAGGACAGGACATCTACGAGCAGTACTTC. Its translation: CASSQAEGQDIYEQYF. This rearrangement joins TRBV4-2 to TRBJ2-7, with 7 bases matching TRBD1. Germline CDR1 reads LGHNA; CDR2 reads YNFKEQ. J lost 3 bases, V lost 1 base, and 9 bases had no gene match. There are 16 residues in the CDR3.

This clonotype was detected only a few times. The rearrangement joins TRBV20-1 to TRBJ2-5, with TRBD2 matching 8 bases. The CDR3 contains 13 residues. The J segment lost 4 bases and the V segment lost 8 bases, leaving 9 bases of the junction unmatched. From germline, CDR1 is DFQATT and CDR2 SNEGSKA (reference sequence). In DNA form, the CDR3 reads TGCAGTCCAAAAGCGGGGGCAGGAGAGACCCAGTACTTC. Encoded protein: CSPKAGAGETQYF.

In its sample, this clonotype ranks as medium-sized. V is TRBV11-3 and J is TRBJ1-2; D perhaps matches TRBD1 (5 bases). The CDR3 length is 13 residues. V was trimmed by 5 bases and J by 4 bases, leaving 11 bases between them. The germline CDR1 and CDR2 sequences are SGHNT and YENEEA. The CDR3 loop is CASSPDNSYGYTF. CDR3 bases: TGTGCCAGCAGCCCGGACAACAGCTATGGCTACACCTTC.

This clonotype was picked up a small number of times. This chain links TRBV28 with TRBJ2-1; 7 bases map to TRBD2. V was clipped by 10 bases and J by 7 bases; unmatched bases: 10. The CDR3 is 13 amino acids. CDR1 and CDR2 (germline): MDHEN, SYDVKM. The CDR3 region has the DNA TGTGCCACCCTGTCGGGGGGTGGGAATGAGCAGTTCTTC. Protein product: CATLSGGGNEQFF.

This sequence joins TRBV5-4 and TRBJ2-5; the D is unclear. Germline assignment: CDR1 SGHNT and CDR2 YYREEE (reference sequence). The ends were cut back, 2 bases at V and 2 bases at J, with 4 bases in the middle. The CDR3 consists of 12 residues. The CDR3 reads CASSLWQETQYF. CDR3 DNA sequence: TGTGCCAGCAGCTTATGGCAAGAGACCCAGTACTTC. The complete variable domain, with remaining parts taken from reference TRBV5-4 and TRBJ2-5, reads ETGVTQSPTHLIKTRGQQVTLRCSSQSGHNTVSWYQQALGQGPQFIFQYYREEENGRGNFPPRFSGLQFPNYSSELNVNALELDDSALYLCASSLWQETQYFGPGTRLLVL.

This clonotype was recorded a few times. The chain employs TRBV20-1 and TRBJ1-1; D possibly corresponds to TRBD1 (6 bases). Per germline, CDR1 DFQATT and CDR2 SNEGSKA (reference sequence). V was cut by 2 bases and J by 8 bases, with 15 bases left in between. This CDR3 is built from 13 residues. CDR3 bases: TGCAGTGCTAGACCGTACCCGGACAGCGAAGCTTTCTTT. This codes for CSARPYPDSEAFF.

This chain links TRBV6-1 with TRBJ2-5; 11 nucleotides match TRBD2. The J segment lost 0 bases and the V segment lost 6 bases, leaving 9 bases of the junction unmatched. The CDR3 extends over 17 amino acids. Germline V gives CDR1 MNHNS, CDR2 SASEGT. CDR3 nucleotide sequence: TGTGCCAGCAGAGAAAGACTAGCGGGAATGTACCAAGAGACCCAGTACTTC. This sequence encodes CASRERLAGMYQETQYF.